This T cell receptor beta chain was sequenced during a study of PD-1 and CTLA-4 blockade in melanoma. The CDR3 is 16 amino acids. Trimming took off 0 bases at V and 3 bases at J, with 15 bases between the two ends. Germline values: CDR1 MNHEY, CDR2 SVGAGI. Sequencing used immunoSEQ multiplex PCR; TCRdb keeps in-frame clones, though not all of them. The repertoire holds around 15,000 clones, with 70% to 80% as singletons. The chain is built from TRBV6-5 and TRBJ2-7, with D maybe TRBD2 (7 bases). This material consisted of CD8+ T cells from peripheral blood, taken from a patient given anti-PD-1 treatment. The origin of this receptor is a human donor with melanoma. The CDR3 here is CASSYSVQGTIYEQYF. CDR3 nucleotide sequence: TGTGCCAGCAGTTACTCGGTCCAGGGGACTATCTACGAGCAGTACTTC.